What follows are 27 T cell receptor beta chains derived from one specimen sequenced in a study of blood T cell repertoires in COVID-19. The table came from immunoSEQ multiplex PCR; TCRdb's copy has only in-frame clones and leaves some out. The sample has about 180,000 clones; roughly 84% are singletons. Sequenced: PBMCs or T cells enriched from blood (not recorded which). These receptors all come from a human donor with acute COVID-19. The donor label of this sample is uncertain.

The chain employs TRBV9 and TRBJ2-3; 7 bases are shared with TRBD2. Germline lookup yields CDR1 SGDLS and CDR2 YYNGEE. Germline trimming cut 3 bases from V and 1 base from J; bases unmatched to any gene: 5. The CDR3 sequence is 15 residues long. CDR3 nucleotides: TGTGCCAGCAGCGGTAGCGGGCGGCGCACAGATACGCAGTATTTT. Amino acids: CASSGSGRRTDTQYF.

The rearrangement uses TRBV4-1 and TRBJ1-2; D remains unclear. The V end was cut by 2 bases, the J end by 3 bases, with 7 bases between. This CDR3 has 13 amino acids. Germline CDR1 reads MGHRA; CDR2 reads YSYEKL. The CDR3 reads CASSQREDYGYTF. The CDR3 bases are TGCGCCAGCAGCCAAAGAGAGGACTATGGCTACACCTTC.

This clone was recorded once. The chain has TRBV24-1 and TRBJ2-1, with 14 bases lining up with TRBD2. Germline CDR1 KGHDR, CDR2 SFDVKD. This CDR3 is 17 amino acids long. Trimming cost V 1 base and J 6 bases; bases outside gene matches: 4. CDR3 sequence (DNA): TGTGCCACCAGTGATTTACGACTAGCGGGGGGGGGCAATGAGCAGTTCTTC. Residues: CATSDLRLAGGGNEQFF.

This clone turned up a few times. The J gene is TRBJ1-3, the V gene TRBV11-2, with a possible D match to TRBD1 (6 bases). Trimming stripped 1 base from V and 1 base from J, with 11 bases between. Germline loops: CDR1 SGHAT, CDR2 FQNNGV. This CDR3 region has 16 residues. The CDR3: CASSLGGRGSGNTIYF. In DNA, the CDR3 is TGTGCCAGCAGCTTAGGAGGCAGGGGTTCTGGAAACACCATATATTTT. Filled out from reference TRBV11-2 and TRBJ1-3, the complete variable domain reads EAGVAQSPRYKIIEKRQSVAFWCNPISGHATLYWYQQILGQGPKLLIQFQNNGVVDDSQLPKDRFSAERLKGVDSTLKIQPAKLEDSAVYLCASSLGGRGSGNTIYFGEGSWLTVV.

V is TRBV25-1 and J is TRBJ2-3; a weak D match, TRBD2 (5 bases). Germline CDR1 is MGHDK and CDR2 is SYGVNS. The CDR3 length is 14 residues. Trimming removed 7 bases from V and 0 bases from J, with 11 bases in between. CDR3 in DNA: TGTGCCAGCATAGGGAGCGAGAGCACAGATACGCAGTATTTT. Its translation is CASIGSESTDTQYF.

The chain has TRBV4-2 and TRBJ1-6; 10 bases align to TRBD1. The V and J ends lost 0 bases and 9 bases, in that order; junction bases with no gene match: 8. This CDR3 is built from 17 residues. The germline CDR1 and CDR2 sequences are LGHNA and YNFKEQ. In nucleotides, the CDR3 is TGTGCCAGCAGCCAAGATCTTCGACAGGGGGCAGGTTCACCCCTCCACTTT. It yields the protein CASSQDLRQGAGSPLHF.

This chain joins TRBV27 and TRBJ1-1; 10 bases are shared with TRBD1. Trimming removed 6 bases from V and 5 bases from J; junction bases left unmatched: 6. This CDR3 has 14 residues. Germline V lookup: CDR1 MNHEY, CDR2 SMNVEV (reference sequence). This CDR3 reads CASSYGDRGTEAFF. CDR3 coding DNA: TGTGCCAGCAGCTACGGGGACAGGGGAACTGAAGCTTTCTTT.

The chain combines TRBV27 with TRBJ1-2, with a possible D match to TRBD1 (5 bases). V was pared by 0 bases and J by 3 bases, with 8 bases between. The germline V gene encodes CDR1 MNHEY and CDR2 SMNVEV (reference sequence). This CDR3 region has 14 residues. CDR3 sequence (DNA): TGTGCCAGCAGTTTATCGGCGGGGGACTATGGCTACACCTTC. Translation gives CASSLSAGDYGYTF.

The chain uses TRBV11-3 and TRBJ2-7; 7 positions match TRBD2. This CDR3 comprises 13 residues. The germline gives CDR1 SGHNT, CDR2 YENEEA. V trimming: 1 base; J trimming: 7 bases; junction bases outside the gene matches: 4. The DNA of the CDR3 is TGTGCCAGCAGCTTAGTTCGGGGAGGGGAGCAGTACTTC. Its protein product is CASSLVRGGEQYF.

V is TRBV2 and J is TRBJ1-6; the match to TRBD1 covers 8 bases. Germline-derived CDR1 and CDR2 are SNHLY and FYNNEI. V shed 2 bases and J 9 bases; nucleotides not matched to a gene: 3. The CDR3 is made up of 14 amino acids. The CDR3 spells CASSERDRTSPLHF. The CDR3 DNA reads TGTGCCAGCAGTGAAAGGGACAGGACTTCACCCCTCCACTTT.

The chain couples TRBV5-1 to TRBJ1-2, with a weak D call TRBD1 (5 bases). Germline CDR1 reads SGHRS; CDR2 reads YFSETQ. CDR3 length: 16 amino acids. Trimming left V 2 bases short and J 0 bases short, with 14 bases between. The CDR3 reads CASSLSTGNPNYGYTF. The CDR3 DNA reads TGCGCCAGCAGCTTAAGTACAGGAAATCCTAACTATGGCTACACCTTC. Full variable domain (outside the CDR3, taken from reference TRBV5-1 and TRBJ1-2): KAGVTQTPRYLIKTRGQQVTLSCSPISGHRSVSWYQQTPGQGLQFLFEYFSETQRNKGNFPGRFSGRQFSNSRSEMNVSTLELGDSALYLCASSLSTGNPNYGYTFGSGTRLTVV.

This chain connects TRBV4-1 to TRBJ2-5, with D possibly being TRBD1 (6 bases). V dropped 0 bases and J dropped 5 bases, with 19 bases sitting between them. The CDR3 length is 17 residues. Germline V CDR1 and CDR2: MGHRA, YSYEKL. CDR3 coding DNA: TGCGCCAGCAGCCAAGATCCGACGGTGGGGGCCGGGGAGACCCAGTACTTC. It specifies CASSQDPTVGAGETQYF.

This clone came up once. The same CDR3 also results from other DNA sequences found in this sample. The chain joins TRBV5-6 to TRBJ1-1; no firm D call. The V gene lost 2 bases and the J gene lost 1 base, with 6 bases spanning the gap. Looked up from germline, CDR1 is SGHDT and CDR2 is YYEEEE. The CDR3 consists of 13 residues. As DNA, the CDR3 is TGTGCCAGCAGCTTTGGCGGGAACACTGAAGCTTTCTTT. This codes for CASSFGGNTEAFF. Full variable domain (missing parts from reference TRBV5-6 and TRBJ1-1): DAGVTQSPTHLIKTRGQQVTLRCSPKSGHDTVSWYQQALGQGPQFIFQYYEEEERQRGNFPDRFSGHQFPNYSSELNVNALLLGDSALYLCASSFGGNTEAFFGQGTRLTVV.

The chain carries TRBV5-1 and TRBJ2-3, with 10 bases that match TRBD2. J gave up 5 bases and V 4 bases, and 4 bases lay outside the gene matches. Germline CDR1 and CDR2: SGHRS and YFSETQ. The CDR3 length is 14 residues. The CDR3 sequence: CASSTSGMGDTQYF. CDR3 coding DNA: TGCGCCAGCAGCACTAGCGGGATGGGAGATACGCAGTATTTT.

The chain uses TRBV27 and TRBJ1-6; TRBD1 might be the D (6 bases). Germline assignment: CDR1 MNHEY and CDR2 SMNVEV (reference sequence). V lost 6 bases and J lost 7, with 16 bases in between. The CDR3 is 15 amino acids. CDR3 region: CASSPKGGRNSPLHF. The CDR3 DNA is TGTGCCAGCAGCCCTAAGGGGGGGCGCAATTCACCCCTCCACTTT.

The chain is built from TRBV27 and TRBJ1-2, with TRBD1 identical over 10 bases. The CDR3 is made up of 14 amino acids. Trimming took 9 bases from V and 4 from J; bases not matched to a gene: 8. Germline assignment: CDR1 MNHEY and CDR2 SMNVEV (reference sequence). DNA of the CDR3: TGTGCCAGTAAGGGGACAGGGGCGTCCTATGGCTACACCTTC. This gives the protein CASKGTGASYGYTF.

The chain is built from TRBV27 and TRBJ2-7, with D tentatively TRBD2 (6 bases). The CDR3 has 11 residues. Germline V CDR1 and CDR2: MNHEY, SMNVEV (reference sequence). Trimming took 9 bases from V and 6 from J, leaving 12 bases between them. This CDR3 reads CARGGEGEQYF. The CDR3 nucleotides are TGTGCCAGGGGCGGGGAAGGCGAGCAGTACTTC.

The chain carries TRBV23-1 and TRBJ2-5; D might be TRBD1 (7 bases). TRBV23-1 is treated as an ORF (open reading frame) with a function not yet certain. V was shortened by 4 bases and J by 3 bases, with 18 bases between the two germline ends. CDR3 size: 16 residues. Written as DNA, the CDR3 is TGCGCCAGCAGTCCCCGATCCCAGGGGGGCGAAGAGACCCAGTACTTC. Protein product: CASSPRSQGGEETQYF.

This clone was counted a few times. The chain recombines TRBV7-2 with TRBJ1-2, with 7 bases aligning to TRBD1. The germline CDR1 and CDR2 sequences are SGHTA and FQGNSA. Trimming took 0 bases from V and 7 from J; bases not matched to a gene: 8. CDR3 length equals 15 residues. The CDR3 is CASSLANRGAGGYTF. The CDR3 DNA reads TGTGCCAGCAGCTTAGCAAACAGGGGTGCCGGTGGCTACACCTTC. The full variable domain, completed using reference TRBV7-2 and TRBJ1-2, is GAGVSQSPSNKVTEKGKDVELRCDPISGHTALYWYRQSLGQGLEFLIYFQGNSAPDKSGLPSDRFSAERTGGSVSTLTIQRTQQEDSAVYLCASSLANRGAGGYTFGSGTRLTVV.

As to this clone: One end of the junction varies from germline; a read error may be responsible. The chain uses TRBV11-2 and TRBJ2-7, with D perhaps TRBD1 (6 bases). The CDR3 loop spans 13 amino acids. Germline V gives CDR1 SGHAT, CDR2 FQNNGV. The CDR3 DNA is TGTGCCAGCAGCTCGCCACAGGGAGTAAGGTCCCCGTTC. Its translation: CASSSPQGVRSPF.

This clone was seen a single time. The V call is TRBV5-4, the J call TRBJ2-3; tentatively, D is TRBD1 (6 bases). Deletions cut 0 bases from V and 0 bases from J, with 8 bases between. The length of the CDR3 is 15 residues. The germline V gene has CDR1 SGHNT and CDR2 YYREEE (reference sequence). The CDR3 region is CASSLATGSTDTQYF. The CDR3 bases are TGTGCCAGCAGCTTGGCGACAGGAAGCACAGATACGCAGTATTTT.

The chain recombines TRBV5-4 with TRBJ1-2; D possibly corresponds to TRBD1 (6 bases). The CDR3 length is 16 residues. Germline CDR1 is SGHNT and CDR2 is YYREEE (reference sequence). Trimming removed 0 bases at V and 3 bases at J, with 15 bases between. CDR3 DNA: TGTGCCAGCAGCTTGGGATTAGCGGGGGCGGACTATGGCTACACCTTC. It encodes CASSLGLAGADYGYTF.

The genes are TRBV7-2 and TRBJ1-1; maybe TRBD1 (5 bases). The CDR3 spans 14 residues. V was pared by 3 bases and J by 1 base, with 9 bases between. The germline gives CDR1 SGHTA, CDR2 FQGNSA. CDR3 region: CASSFGRANTEAFF. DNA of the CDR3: TGTGCCAGCAGCTTCGGCAGGGCGAACACTGAAGCTTTCTTT.

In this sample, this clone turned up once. CDR3 residues: CASWAQAYEQYF. The DNA of the CDR3 is TGCGCCAGCTGGGCTCAGGCCTACGAGCAGTACTTC. The V call is TRBV5-1, the J call TRBJ2-7; D gene ambiguous. The CDR3 length is 12 residues. Trimming removed 7 bases at V and 2 bases at J, with 10 bases between. CDR1 and CDR2 (germline): SGHRS, YFSETQ.

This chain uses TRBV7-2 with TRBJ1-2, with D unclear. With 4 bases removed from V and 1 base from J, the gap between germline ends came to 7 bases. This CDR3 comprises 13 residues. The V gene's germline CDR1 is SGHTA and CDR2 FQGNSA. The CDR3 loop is CASSSSGNYGYTF. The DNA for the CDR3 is TGTGCCAGCAGCTCTAGTGGTAACTATGGCTACACCTTC. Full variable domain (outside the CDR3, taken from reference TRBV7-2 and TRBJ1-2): GAGVSQSPSNKVTEKGKDVELRCDPISGHTALYWYRQSLGQGLEFLIYFQGNSAPDKSGLPSDRFSAERTGGSVSTLTIQRTQQEDSAVYLCASSSSGNYGYTFGSGTRLTVV.

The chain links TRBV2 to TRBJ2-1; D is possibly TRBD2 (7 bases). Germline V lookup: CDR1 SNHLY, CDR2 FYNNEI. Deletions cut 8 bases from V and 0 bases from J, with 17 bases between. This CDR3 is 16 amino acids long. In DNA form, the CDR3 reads TGTGCCAGCCGCTCGGGGGGCCTTAGCTCCTACAATGAGCAGTTCTTC. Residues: CASRSGGLSSYNEQFF.

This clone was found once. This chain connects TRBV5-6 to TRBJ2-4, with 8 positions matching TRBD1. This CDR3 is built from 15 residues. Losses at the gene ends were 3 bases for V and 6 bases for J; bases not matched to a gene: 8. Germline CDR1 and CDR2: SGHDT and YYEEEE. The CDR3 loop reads CASSSLRGPPNIQYF. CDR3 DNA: TGTGCCAGCAGCTCCCTCAGGGGGCCCCCAAACATTCAGTACTTC.